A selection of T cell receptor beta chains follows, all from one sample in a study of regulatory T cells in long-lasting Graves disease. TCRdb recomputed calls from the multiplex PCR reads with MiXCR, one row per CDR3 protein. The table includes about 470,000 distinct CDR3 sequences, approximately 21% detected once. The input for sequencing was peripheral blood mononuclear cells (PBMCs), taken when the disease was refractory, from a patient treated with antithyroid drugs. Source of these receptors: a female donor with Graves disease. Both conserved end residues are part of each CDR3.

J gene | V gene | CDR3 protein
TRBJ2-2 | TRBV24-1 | CATGRDGELFF
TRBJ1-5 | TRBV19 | CASTLAEGNNQPQHF
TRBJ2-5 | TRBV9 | CASSVVGTSLIETQYF
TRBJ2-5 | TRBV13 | CTSSLDAEETQYF
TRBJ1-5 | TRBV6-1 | CASSAQGINQPQHF
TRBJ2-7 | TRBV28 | CASRRGYGQYF
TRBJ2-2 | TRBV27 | CASTLAGGGTGELFF
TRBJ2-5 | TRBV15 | CATSRDMAGGRETQYF
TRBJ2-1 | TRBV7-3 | CASSLKGTSYNEQFF
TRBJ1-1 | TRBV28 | CASSQFGTGGMRNTEAFF
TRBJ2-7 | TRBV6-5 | CASSYSTSGRTTLDEQYF
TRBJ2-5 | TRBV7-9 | CASSLARGLGETQYF
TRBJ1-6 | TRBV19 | CASSIDQGSSPLHF
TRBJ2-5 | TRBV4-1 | CAVSLEWAGGTQYF
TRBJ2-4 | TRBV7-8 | CASSPRVRNIQYF
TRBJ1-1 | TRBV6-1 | CASTLTGDGTEAFF
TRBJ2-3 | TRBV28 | CASSSSGALNTDTQYF
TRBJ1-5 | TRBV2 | CASEVDGLSNQPQHF
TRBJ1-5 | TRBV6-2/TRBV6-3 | CASNVVGSNQPQHF
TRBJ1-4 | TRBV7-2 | CASSSVPVGIGGELFF
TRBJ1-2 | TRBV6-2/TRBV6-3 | CASSYSGQGSYGYTF
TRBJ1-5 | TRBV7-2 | CASSLIPDQPQHF
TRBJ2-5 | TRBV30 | CAWSVQGSETQYF
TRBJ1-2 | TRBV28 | CASSQRVEGYTF
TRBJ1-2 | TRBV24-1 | CATSSEDGYTF
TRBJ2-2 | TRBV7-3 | CASSEWGQTNTGELFF
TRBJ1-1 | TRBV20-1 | CSARDHGGMNTEAFF
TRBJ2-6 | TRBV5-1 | CASRVEGHNSGANVLTF
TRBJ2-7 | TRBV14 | CASRRTGQYEQYF
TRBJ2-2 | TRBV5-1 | CASSLADWGPAWTGELFF
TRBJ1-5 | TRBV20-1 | CSARKMGQGDNQPQHF
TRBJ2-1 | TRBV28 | CASTGTPSNEQFF
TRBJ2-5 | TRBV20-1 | CSAWTDFQETQYF
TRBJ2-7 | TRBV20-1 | CSADSPNEQYF
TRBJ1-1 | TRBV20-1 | CSAELPWGEVTEAFF
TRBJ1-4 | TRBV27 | CASSPDSFYNEKLFF